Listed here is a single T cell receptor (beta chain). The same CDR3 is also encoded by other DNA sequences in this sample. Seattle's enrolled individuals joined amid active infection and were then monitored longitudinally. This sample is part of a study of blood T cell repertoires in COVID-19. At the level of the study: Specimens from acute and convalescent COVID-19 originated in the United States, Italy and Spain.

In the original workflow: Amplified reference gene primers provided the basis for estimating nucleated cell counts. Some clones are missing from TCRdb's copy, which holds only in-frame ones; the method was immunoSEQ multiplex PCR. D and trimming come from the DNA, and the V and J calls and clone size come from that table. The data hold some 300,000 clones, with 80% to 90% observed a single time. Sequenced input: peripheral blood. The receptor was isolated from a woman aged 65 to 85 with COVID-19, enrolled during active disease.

CDR3 in amino acids: CASSPGQGAYEQYF. CDR3 in DNA: TGTGCCAGTAGCCCGGGACAGGGGGCGTACGAGCAGTACTTC. V is TRBV19 and J is TRBJ2-7; 12 nucleotides agree with TRBD1. Germline V lookup: CDR1 LNHDA, CDR2 SQIVND (reference sequence). This CDR3 is built from 14 residues. V lost 6 bases to trimming and J lost 4 bases; unmatched junction nucleotides: 4.